Shown below are 23 T cell receptor beta chains from a single sample sequenced in a study of T cells after yellow fever vaccination. TCRdb recomputed calls from the 5' RACE reads with MiXCR, one row per CDR3 protein. The sample lists 510,000 or so distinct CDR3 sequences; 15% to 20% were seen once. Material: PBMCs, obtained 15 days after the yellow fever booster vaccination. These TCRs come from a man aged 25-45 years who received the YFV17D yellow fever vaccine.

V usage is TRBV6-5 and J usage is TRBJ2-3; weak D call: TRBD1 (5 bases). Trimming cost V 0 bases and J 2 bases, with 9 bases left between them. Germline V gives CDR1 MNHEY, CDR2 SVGAGI. The CDR3 runs to 15 residues. CDR3 in DNA: TGTGCCAGCAGTTACTCGATAGGGGTCACAGATACGCAGTATTTT. This encodes CASSYSIGVTDTQYF.

The chain joins TRBV27 to TRBJ2-7; D ambiguous. Germline V lookup: CDR1 MNHEY, CDR2 SMNVEV (reference sequence). V lost 2 bases to trimming and J lost 1 base, with 9 bases between them. The CDR3 runs 14 residues. The CDR3 is CASSLEQRSYEQYF. In DNA form, the CDR3 reads TGTGCCAGCAGTTTAGAGCAGCGATCCTACGAGCAGTACTTC.

The J gene is TRBJ2-7, the V gene TRBV6-2 or TRBV6-3; TRBD1 aligns across 9 bases. The CDR3 is made up of 16 amino acids. Germline V gene lookup returns CDR1 MNHEY and CDR2 SVGEGT. V trimming: 0 bases; J trimming: 5 bases; junction bases outside the gene matches: 8. The chain's CDR3 is CASSYSIWDRDDEQYF. CDR3 DNA sequence: TGTGCCAGCAGTTACTCGATATGGGACAGGGATGACGAGCAGTACTTC.

This clonotype has only a few counts. The rearrangement links TRBV20-1 to TRBJ2-7; possible D gene TRBD2, 6 bases. Between the trimmed V and J ends, which lost 3 bases and 6 bases, there was a span of 9 bases. This CDR3 is 11 amino acids long. From germline, CDR1 is DFQATT and CDR2 SNEGSKA (reference sequence). The CDR3 protein is CSARGGAEQYF. The CDR3 DNA sequence: TGCAGTGCTAGGGGGGGAGCCGAGCAGTACTTC.

This clonotype was counted many times. J is TRBJ2-1 and V is TRBV4-2; 10 nucleotides match TRBD2. Trimming took 6 bases from V and 0 from J; bases not matched to a gene: 17. The CDR3 is made up of 20 amino acids. Germline values: CDR1 LGHNA, CDR2 YNFKEQ. CDR3 DNA sequence: TGTGCCAGCAGTACGGGAGGGAGGGTAGCGGGAGGCCTCTCCTACAATGAGCAGTTCTTC. Residues: CASSTGGRVAGGLSYNEQFF.

The chain links TRBV5-1 to TRBJ2-1; TRBD2 agrees at 10 bases. The CDR3 loop spans 15 amino acids. V shed 1 base, J shed 7 bases, and the junction held 5 bases outside the gene matches. CDR1 and CDR2 from the germline V gene are SGHRS and YFSETQ. In DNA form, the CDR3 reads TGCGCCAGCAGCTTGAGCGGGGGGGGGCTGAATGAGCAGTTCTTC. This sequence encodes CASSLSGGGLNEQFF.

There are a few counts of this clonotype. V usage is TRBV28 and J usage is TRBJ2-6; D gene ambiguous. This CDR3 is built from 18 residues. The germline V gene encodes CDR1 MDHEN and CDR2 SYDVKM. Trimming took off 5 bases at V and 0 bases at J, with 17 bases between the two ends. CDR3 region: CASSKGRPLVSGANVLTF. CDR3 DNA: TGTGCCAGCAGTAAAGGACGGCCCTTAGTCTCTGGGGCCAACGTCCTGACTTTC.

CDR3 nucleotides: TGTGCCTGGAGTAGGACAGGTGCTAGCACAGATACGCAGTATTTT. Its protein is CAWSRTGASTDTQYF. The chain links TRBV30 to TRBJ2-3, with 7 positions matching TRBD1. Germline-derived CDR1 and CDR2 are GTSNPN and SVGIG (reference sequence). There are 15 residues in the CDR3. The junction had 5 bases not matched to a gene; V was cut back by 2 bases and J by 0 bases.

The V call is TRBV20-1, the J call TRBJ2-5; TRBD2 might be the D (6 bases). The CDR3 is 14 amino acids. V gave up 3 bases and J gave up 3 bases, with 14 bases separating them. Germline V CDR1 and CDR2: DFQATT, SNEGSKA (reference sequence). This CDR3 is CSASKGGAKETQYF. The DNA for the CDR3 is TGCAGTGCTAGCAAAGGAGGGGCGAAAGAGACCCAGTACTTC.

This clonotype occurred a few times. This sequence joins TRBV20-1 and TRBJ2-1; 8 nucleotides agree with TRBD1. The CDR3 is 15 amino acids. Germline CDR1 DFQATT, CDR2 SNEGSKA (reference sequence). Trimming took 5 bases from V and 2 from J; bases not matched to a gene: 8. This chain's CDR3 is CSAGSGTGAYNEQFF. CDR3 bases: TGCAGTGCTGGTTCCGGGACAGGAGCCTACAATGAGCAGTTCTTC.

The chain is built from TRBV19 and TRBJ1-2; D remains unclear. Trimming removed 9 bases from V and 1 base from J, with 12 bases in between. Germline lookup yields CDR1 LNHDA and CDR2 SQIVND (reference sequence). This CDR3 spans 13 amino acids. The CDR3 region is CASHSVLNYGYTF. DNA for the CDR3: TGTGCCAGCCATAGTGTCCTTAACTATGGCTACACCTTC.

This clonotype was seen ten or more times. The genes are TRBV7-2 and TRBJ2-3; D may be TRBD2 (5 bases). CDR3 length: 15 residues. The ends were cut back, 4 bases at V and 6 bases at J, with 17 bases in the middle. CDR1 is SGHTA and CDR2 is FQGNSA in the germline V gene. The CDR3 is CASSSNLAAADTQYF. CDR3 bases: TGTGCCAGCAGCTCGAACCTAGCCGCTGCGGATACGCAGTATTTT.

This clonotype turned up a few times. This chain uses TRBV27 with TRBJ2-1; the D gene is possibly TRBD2 (5 bases). Germline CDR1 is MNHEY and CDR2 is SMNVEV (reference sequence). The CDR3 length is 15 residues. The V and J ends lost 0 bases and 4 bases respectively, with 10 bases between them. The DNA for the CDR3 is TGTGCCAGCAGTTTATCTGAGGGAGCTTACAATGAGCAGTTCTTC. Its protein product is CASSLSEGAYNEQFF.

This chain connects TRBV14 to TRBJ2-2; TRBD2 matches 7 bases. The germline V gene has CDR1 SGHDN and CDR2 FVKESK. CDR3 length: 17 residues. After removal of 7 bases from V and 1 base from J, the junction contained 12 bases not matched to a gene. The CDR3 nucleotides read TGTGCCAGCACCCCCAGGAGATCTAGCGGGAACACCGGGGAGCTGTTTTTT. This codes for CASTPRRSSGNTGELFF. The full variable domain, completed using reference TRBV14 and TRBJ2-2, is EAGVTQFPSHSVIEKGQTVTLRCDPISGHDNLYWYRRVMGKEIKFLLHFVKESKQDESGMPNNRFLAERTGGTYSTLKVQPAELEDSGVYFCASTPRRSSGNTGELFFGEGSRLTVL.

This clonotype came up a few times. The rearrangement links TRBV2 to TRBJ2-7; 8 bases map to TRBD1. Per the germline V gene, CDR1 is SNHLY and CDR2 is FYNNEI. The CDR3 has 14 amino acids. The V and J ends lost 8 bases and 4 bases, in that order; junction bases with no gene match: 10. CDR3 amino acids: CASAGQGFGYEQYF. CDR3 bases: TGTGCCAGCGCCGGACAGGGTTTTGGATACGAGCAGTACTTC.

This clonotype occurred a few times. V gene TRBV20-1 combines with J gene TRBJ2-3; 12 positions agree with TRBD2. The CDR3 runs to 21 residues. The junction had 18 bases not matched to a gene; V was cut back by 0 bases and J by 2 bases. Germline V gene data show CDR1 as DFQATT and CDR2 as SNEGSKA (reference sequence). The CDR3, as DNA: TGCAGTGCTAGAGATTTTAGAGCCCGGACTAGCGGGACCGACGTCACAGATACGCAGTATTTT. It yields the protein CSARDFRARTSGTDVTDTQYF.

This clonotype was seen a handful of times. The rearrangement joins TRBV30 to TRBJ1-2; D not certain. Germline V CDR1 and CDR2: GTSNPN, SVGIG (reference sequence). V was clipped by 2 bases and J by 8 bases, with 9 bases between them. The CDR3 consists of 11 residues. The CDR3 spells CAWSLVGGYTF. CDR3 nucleotide sequence: TGTGCCTGGAGTCTGGTTGGGGGCTACACCTTC.

The chain couples TRBV10-3 to TRBJ2-2, with TRBD2 identical over 11 bases. The germline gives CDR1 ENHRY, CDR2 SYGVKD. J gave up 6 bases and V 10 bases, and 7 bases lay outside the gene matches. This CDR3 has 14 amino acids. The chain's CDR3 is CATQTSGRAGELFF. In nucleotides, the CDR3 is TGTGCCACCCAAACTAGCGGGAGAGCCGGGGAGCTGTTTTTT.

This clonotype has a handful of counts. The chain recombines TRBV10-3 with TRBJ2-3; the match to TRBD2 covers 13 bases. The CDR3 is 16 amino acids. J gave up 0 bases and V 5 bases, and 2 bases lay outside the gene matches. Germline V lookup: CDR1 ENHRY, CDR2 SYGVKD. The chain's CDR3 is CAISTSGRASTDTQYF. CDR3 sequence (DNA): TGTGCCATCAGTACTAGCGGGAGGGCTAGCACAGATACGCAGTATTTT.

The V gene is TRBV29-1, the J gene TRBJ2-1; 9 bases are a match to TRBD1. Germline CDR1 is SQVTM and CDR2 is ANQGSEA. Germline trimming cut 3 bases from V and 4 bases from J; bases unmatched to any gene: 7. There are 15 residues in the CDR3. CDR3 region: CSVEAPGQGYNEQFF. CDR3 DNA sequence: TGCAGCGTTGAGGCACCGGGACAGGGATACAATGAGCAGTTCTTC.

This chain joins TRBV28 and TRBJ2-7, with D perhaps being TRBD1 or TRBD2 (6 bases each). Trimming shortened V by 5 bases and J by 7 bases, and 18 bases separated the two germline ends. Germline CDR1 reads MDHEN; CDR2 reads SYDVKM. CDR3 length: 14 amino acids. CDR3 amino acids: CASSVVRPGAEQYF. The CDR3, as DNA: TGTGCCAGCAGTGTCGTGCGCCCGGGGGCGGAGCAGTACTTC.

The J gene is TRBJ2-3, the V gene TRBV20-1, with D uncertain. The germline V gene encodes CDR1 DFQATT and CDR2 SNEGSKA (reference sequence). Between the trimmed V and J ends, which lost 6 bases and 1 base, there was a span of 5 bases. CDR3 size: 11 residues. This chain's CDR3 is CSAPGTDTQYF. For the CDR3, the DNA is TGCAGTGCACCCGGCACAGATACGCAGTATTTT.

This clonotype was recorded a few times. The chain recombines TRBV7-6 with TRBJ2-5; TRBD2 matches 9 bases. With V trimmed by 5 bases and J by 1 base, 8 bases remained unmatched. In germline, CDR1 is SGHVS, CDR2 FNYEAQ. This CDR3 comprises 16 residues. The CDR3: CASSLGLATPQETQYF. The CDR3 DNA reads as TGTGCCAGCAGCCTGGGACTAGCCACCCCCCAAGAGACCCAGTACTTC.